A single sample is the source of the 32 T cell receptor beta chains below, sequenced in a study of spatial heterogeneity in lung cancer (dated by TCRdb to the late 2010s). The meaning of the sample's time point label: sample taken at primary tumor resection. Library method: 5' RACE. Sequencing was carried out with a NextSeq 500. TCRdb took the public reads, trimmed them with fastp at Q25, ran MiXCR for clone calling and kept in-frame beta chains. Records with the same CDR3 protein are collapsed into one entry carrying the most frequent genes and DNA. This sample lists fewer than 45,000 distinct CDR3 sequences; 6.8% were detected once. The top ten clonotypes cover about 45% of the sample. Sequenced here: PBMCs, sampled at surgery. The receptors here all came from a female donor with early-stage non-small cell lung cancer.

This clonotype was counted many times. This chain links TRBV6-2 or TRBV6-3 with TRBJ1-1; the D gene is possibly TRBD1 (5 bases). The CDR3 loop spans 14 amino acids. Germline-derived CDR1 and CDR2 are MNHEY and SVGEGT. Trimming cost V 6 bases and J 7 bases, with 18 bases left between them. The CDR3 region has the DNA TGTGCCAGCAGGCGAAGCAGGGACGGGAATGAAGCTTTCTTT. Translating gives CASRRSRDGNEAFF.

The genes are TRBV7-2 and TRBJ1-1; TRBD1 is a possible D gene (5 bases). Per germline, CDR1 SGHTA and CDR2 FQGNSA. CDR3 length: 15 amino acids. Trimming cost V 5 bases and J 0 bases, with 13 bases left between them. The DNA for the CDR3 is TGTGCCAGCAGCATTTCCCACAGGATGAACACTGAAGCTTTCTTT. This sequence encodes CASSISHRMNTEAFF.

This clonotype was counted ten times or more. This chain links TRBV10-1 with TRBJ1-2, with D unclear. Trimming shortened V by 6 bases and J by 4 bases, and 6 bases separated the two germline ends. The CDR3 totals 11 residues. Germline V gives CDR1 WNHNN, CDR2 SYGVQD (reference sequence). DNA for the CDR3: TGCGCCAGCAGCCATAGCTATGGCTACACCTTC. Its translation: CASSHSYGYTF.

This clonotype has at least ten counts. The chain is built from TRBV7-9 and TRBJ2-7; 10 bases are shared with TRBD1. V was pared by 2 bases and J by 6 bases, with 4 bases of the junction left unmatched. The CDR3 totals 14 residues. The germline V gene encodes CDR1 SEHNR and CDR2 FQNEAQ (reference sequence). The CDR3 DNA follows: TGTGCCAGCAGCTTACAGACAGGGGGCGGCGAGCAGTACTTC. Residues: CASSLQTGGGEQYF.

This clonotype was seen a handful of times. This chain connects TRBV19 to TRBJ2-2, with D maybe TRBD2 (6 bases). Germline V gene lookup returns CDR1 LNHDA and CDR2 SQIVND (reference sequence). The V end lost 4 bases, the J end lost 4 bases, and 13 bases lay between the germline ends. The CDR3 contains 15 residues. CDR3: CASSTNWDSTGELFF. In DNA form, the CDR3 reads TGTGCCAGTAGTACCAATTGGGACTCCACCGGGGAGCTGTTTTTT. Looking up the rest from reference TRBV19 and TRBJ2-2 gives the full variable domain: DGGITQSPKYLFRKEGQNVTLSCEQNLNHDAMYWYRQDPGQGLRLIYYSQIVNDFQKGDIAEGYSVSREKKESFPLTVTSAQKNPTAFYLCASSTNWDSTGELFFGEGSRLTVL.

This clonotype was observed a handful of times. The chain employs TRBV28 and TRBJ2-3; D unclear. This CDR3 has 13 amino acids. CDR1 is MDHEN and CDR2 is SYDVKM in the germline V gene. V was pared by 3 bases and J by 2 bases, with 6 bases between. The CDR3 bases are TGTGCCAGCAGTTTCCAGCCCACAGATACGCAGTATTTT. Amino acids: CASSFQPTDTQYF.

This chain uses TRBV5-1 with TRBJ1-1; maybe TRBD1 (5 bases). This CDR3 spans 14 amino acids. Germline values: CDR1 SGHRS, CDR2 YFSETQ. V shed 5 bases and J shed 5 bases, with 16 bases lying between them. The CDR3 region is CASRREAGLTEAFF. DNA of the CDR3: TGCGCCAGCAGACGTGAGGCGGGGCTAACTGAAGCTTTCTTT. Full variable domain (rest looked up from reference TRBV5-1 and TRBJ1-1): KAGVTQTPRYLIKTRGQQVTLSCSPISGHRSVSWYQQTPGQGLQFLFEYFSETQRNKGNFPGRFSGRQFSNSRSEMNVSTLELGDSALYLCASRREAGLTEAFFGQGTRLTVV.

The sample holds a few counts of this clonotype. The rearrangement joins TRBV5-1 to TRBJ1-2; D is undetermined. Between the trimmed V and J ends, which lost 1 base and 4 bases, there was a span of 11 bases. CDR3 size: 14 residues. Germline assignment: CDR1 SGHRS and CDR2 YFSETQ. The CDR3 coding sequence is TGCGCCAGCAGCTTGATAGACACCGGCTATGGCTACACCTTC. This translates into CASSLIDTGYGYTF. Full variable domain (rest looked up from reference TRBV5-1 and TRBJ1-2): KAGVTQTPRYLIKTRGQQVTLSCSPISGHRSVSWYQQTPGQGLQFLFEYFSETQRNKGNFPGRFSGRQFSNSRSEMNVSTLELGDSALYLCASSLIDTGYGYTFGSGTRLTVV.

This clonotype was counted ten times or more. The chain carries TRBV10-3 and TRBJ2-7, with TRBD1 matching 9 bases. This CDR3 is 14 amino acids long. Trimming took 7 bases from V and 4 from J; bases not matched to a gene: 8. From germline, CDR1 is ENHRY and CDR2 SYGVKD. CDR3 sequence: CAINPGQGPYEQYF. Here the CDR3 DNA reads TGTGCCATCAACCCGGGACAGGGCCCTTACGAGCAGTACTTC.

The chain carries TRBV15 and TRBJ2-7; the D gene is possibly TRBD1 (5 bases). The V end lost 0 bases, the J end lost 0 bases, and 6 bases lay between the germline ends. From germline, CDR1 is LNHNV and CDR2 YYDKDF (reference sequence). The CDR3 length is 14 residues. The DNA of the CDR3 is TGTGCCACCAGCAGAGATCAGGGCTCCTACGAGCAGTACTTC. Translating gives CATSRDQGSYEQYF.

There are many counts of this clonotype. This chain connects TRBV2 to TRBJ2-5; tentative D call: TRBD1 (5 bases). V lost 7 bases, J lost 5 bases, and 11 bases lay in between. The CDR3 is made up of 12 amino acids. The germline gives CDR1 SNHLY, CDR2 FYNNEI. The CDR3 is CASNRLGETQYF. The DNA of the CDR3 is TGTGCCAGCAACAGGTTGGGGGAGACCCAGTACTTC.

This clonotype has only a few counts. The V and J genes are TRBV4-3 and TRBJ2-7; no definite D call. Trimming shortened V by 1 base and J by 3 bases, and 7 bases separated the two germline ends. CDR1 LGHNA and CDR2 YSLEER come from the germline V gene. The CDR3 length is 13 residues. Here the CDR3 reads CASSQAPSYEQYF. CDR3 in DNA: TGCGCCAGCAGCCAAGCACCGAGCTACGAGCAGTACTTC.

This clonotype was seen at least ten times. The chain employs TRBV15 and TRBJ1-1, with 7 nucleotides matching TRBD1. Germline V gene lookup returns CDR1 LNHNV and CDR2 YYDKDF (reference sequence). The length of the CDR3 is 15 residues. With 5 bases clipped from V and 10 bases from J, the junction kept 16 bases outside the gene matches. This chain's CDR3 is CATSDRDRPFLLAFF. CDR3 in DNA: TGTGCCACCAGCGACCGGGACAGACCCTTTTTATTAGCTTTCTTT.

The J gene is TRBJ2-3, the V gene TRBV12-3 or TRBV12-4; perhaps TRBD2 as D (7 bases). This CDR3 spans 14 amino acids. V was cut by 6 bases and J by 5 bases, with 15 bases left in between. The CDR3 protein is CASRSVGGGDTQYF. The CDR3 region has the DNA TGTGCCAGCAGGTCGGTGGGAGGGGGAGATACGCAGTATTTT.

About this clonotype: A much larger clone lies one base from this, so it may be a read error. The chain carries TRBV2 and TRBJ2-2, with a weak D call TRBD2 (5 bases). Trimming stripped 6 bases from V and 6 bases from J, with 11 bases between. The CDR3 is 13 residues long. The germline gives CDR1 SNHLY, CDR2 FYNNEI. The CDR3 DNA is TGTGCCAGCAGCTTTGTCGGGGCCGGGGAGCTGTTTTTT. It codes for CASSFVGAGELFF.

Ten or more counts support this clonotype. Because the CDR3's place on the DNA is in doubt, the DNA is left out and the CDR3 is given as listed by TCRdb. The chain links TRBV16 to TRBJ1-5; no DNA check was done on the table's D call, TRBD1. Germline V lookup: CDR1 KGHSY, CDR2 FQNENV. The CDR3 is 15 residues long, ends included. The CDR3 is CASSQSSGRDQPQHF.

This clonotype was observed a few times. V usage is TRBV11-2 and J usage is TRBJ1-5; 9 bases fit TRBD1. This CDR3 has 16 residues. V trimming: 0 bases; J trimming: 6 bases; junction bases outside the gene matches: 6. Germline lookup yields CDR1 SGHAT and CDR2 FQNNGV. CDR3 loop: CASSLDFRDRVQPQHF. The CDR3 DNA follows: TGTGCCAGCAGCTTAGATTTCCGGGACAGGGTTCAGCCCCAGCATTTT.

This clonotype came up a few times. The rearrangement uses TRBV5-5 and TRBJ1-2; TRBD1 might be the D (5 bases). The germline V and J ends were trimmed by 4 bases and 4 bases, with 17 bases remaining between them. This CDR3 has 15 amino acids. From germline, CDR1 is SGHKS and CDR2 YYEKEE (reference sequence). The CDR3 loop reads CASSRDSTFSYGYTF. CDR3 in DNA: TGTGCCAGCAGCCGTGACAGTACCTTTTCCTATGGCTACACCTTC.

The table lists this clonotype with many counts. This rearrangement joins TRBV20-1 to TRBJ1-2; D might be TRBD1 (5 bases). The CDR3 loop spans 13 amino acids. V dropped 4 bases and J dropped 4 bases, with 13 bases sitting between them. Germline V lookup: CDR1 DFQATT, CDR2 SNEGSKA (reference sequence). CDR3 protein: CSANQGRVYGYTF. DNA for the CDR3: TGCAGTGCTAACCAGGGACGGGTCTATGGCTACACCTTC.

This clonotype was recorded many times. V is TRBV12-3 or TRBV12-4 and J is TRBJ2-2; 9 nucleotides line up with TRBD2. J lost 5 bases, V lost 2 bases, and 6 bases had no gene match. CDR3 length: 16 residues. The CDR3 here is CASSLLLAGGTGELFF. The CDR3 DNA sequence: TGTGCCAGCAGTTTACTTCTGGCGGGGGGGACCGGGGAGCTGTTTTTT.

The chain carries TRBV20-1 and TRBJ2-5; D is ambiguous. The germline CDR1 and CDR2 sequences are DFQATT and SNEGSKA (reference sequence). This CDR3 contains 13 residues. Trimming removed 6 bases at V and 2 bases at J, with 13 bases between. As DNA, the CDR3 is TGCAGTGCATACAGTCCTATTCAAGAGACCCAGTACTTC. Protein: CSAYSPIQETQYF.

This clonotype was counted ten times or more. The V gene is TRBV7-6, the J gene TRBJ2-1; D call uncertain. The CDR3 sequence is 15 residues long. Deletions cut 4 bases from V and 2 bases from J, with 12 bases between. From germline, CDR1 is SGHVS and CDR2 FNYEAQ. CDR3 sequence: CASSSGKWAYNEQFF. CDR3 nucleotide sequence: TGTGCCAGCAGCTCAGGAAAATGGGCCTACAATGAGCAGTTCTTC.

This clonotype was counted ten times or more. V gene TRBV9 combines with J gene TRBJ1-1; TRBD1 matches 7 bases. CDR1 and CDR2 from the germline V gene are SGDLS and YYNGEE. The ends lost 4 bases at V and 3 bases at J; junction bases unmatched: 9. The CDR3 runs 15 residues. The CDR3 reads CASSPRQGDYTEAFF. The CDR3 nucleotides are TGTGCCAGCAGCCCCCGTCAGGGGGATTACACTGAAGCTTTCTTT.

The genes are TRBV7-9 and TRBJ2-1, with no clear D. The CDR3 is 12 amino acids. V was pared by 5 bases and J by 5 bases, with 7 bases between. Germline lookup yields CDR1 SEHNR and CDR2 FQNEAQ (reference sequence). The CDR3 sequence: CASSRPHNEQFF. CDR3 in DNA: TGTGCCAGCAGCCGTCCCCACAATGAGCAGTTCTTC.

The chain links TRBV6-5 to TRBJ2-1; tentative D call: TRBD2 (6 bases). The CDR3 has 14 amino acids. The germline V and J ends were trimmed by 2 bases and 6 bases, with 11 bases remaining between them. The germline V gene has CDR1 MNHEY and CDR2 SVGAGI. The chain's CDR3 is CASSYQLAPNEQFF. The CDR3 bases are TGTGCCAGCAGTTACCAACTAGCCCCCAATGAGCAGTTCTTC.

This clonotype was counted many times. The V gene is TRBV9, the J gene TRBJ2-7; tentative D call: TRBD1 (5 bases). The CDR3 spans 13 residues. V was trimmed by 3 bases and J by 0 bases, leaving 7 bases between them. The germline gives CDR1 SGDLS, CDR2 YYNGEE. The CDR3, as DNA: TGTGCCAGCAGCGAGGACAACTCCTACGAGCAGTACTTC. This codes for CASSEDNSYEQYF.

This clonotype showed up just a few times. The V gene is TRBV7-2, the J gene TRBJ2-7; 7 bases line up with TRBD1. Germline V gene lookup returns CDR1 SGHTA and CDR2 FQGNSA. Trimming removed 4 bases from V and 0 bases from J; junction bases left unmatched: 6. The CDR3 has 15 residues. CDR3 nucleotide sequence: TGTGCCAGCAGCTGGGGACAGTCGAGCTCCTACGAGCAGTACTTC. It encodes CASSWGQSSSYEQYF.

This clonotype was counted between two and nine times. The CDR3, as DNA: TGTGCCAGCAGCTCCGAGGACAGGGGAGGAGATACGCAGTATTTT. The encoded protein is CASSSEDRGGDTQYF. This rearrangement joins TRBV5-6 to TRBJ2-3, with 9 bases that match TRBD1. CDR3 size: 15 residues. Per the germline V gene, CDR1 is SGHDT and CDR2 is YYEEEE. V gave up 3 bases and J gave up 5 bases; unmatched junction bases: 7.

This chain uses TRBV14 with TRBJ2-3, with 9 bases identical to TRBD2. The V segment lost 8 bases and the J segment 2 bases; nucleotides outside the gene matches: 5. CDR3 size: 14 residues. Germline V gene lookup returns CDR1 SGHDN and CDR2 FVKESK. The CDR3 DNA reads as TGTGCCAGCCGGGAGCGGGGGGACACAGATACGCAGTATTTT. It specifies CASRERGDTDTQYF.

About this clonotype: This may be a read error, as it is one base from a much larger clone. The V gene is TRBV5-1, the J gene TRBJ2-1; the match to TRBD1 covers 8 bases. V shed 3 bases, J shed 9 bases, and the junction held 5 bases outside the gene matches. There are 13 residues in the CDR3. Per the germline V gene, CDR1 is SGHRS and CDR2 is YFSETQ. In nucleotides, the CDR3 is TGCGCCAGCAGCTCGACAGGGGCGCGTGAGCAGTTCTTC. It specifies CASSSTGAREQFF.

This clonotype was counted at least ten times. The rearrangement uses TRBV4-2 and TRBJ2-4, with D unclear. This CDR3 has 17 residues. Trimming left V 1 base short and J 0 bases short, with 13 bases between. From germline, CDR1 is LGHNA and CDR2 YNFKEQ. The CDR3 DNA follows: TGTGCCAGCAGCCAAGCGGTCACTCTTGGAGCCAAAAACATTCAGTACTTC. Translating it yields CASSQAVTLGAKNIQYF.

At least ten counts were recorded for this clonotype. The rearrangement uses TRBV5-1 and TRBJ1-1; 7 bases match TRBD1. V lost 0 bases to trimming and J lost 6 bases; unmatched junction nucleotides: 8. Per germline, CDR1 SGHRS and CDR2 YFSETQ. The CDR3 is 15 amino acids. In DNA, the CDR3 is TGCGCCAGCAGCTTGGTTGTGACAGGGAATGCTGAAGCTTTCTTT. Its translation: CASSLVVTGNAEAFF.